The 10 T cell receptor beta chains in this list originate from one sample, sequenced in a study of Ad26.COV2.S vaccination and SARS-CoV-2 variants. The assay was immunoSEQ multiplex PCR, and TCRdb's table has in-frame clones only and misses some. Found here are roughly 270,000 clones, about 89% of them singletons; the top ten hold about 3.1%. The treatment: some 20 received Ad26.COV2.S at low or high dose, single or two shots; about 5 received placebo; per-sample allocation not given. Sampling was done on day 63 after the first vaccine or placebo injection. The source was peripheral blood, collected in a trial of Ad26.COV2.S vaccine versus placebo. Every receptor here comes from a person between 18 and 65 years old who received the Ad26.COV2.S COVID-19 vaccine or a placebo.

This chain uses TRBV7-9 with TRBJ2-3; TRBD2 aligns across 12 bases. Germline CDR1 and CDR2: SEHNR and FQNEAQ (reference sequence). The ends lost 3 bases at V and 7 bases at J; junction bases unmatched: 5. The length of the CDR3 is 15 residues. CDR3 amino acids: CASSFWTSGKNTQYF. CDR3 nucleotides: TGTGCCAGCAGCTTCTGGACTAGCGGGAAAAATACGCAGTATTTT.

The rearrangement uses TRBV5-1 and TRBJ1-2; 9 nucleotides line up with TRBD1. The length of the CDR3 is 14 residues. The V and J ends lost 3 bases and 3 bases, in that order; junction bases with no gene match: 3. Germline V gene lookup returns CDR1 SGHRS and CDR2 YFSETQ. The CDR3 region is CASSSQGADYGYTF. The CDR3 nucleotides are TGCGCCAGCAGCTCACAGGGGGCTGACTATGGCTACACCTTC.

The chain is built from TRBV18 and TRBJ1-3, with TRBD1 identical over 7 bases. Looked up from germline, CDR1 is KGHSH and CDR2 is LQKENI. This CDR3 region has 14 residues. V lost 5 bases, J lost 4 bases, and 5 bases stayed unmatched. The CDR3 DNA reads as TGTGCCAGCTCATTCGACAGGGCGGGAAACACCATATATTTT. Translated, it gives CASSFDRAGNTIYF. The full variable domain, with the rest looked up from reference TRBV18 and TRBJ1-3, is NAGVMQNPRHLVRRRGQEARLRCSPMKGHSHVYWYRQLPEEGLKFMVYLQKENIIDESGMPKERFSAEFPKEGPSILRIQQVVRGDSAAYFCASSFDRAGNTIYFGEGSWLTVV.

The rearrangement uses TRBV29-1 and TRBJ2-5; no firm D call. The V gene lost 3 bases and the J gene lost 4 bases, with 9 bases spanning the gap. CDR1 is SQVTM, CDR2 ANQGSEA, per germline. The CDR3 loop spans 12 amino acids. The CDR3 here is CSVEGGGETQYF. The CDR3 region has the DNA TGCAGCGTTGAGGGCGGCGGAGAGACCCAGTACTTC.

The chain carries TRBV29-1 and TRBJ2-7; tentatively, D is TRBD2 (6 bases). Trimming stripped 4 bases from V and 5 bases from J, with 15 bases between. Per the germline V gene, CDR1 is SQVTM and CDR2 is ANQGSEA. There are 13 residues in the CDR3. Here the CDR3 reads CSVGSMTSHEQYF. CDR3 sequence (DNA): TGCAGCGTTGGATCGATGACTAGTCACGAGCAGTACTTC.

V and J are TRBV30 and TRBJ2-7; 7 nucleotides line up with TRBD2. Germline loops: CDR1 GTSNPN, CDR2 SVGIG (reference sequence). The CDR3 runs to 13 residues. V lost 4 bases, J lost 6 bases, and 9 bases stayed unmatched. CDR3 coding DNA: TGTGCCTGGACGAAGGGAGGGAGTCGCGAGCAGTACTTC. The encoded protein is CAWTKGGSREQYF.

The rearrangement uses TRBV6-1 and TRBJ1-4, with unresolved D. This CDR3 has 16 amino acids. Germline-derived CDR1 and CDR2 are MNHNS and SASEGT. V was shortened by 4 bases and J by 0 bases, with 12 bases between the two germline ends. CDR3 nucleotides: TGTGCCAGCAGTGGGGGATGGGGTGCAACTAATGAAAAACTGTTTTTT. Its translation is CASSGGWGATNEKLFF.

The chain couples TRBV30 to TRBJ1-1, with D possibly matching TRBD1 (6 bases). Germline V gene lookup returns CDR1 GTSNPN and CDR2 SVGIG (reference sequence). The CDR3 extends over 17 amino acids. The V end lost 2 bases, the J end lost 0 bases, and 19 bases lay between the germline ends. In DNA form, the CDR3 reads TGTGCCTGGAGTAGGGCAACGGGACATATCATGAACACTGAAGCTTTCTTT. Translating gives CAWSRATGHIMNTEAFF.

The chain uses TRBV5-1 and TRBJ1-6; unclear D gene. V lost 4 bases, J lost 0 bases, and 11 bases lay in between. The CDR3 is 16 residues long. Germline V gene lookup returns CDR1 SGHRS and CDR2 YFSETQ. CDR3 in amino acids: CASSTTESSYNSPLHF. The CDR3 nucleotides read TGCGCCAGCAGCACGACTGAGAGCTCCTATAATTCACCCCTCCACTTT.

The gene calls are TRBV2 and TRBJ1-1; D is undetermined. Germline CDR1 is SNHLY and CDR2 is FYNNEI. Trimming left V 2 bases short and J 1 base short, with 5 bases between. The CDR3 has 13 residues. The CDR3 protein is CASSEHENTEAFF. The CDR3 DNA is TGTGCCAGCAGTGAACACGAGAACACTGAAGCTTTCTTT.